Presented here are 18 T cell receptor beta chains from one specimen sequenced in a study of T-cell memory formation after mild COVID-19. Using its own MiXCR run on the 5' RACE reads, TCRdb lists one record per CDR3 protein. The sample shows about 180,000 distinct CDR3 sequences, roughly 16% of them seen only once. The material sequenced was PBMCs or a T cell subset sorted from them (not recorded which). These receptors all stem from an adult woman who had mild COVID-19 (a few samples of this study predate the infection). Cell type and time point are not known.

The chain links TRBV24-1 to TRBJ2-1; TRBD1 might be the D (6 bases). Per the germline V gene, CDR1 is KGHDR and CDR2 is SFDVKD. V lost 2 bases to trimming and J lost 7 bases, with 8 bases between them. CDR3 length equals 13 residues. CDR3 protein: CATSDSDRNEQFF. The DNA for the CDR3 is TGTGCCACCAGTGATTCAGACAGGAATGAGCAGTTCTTC.

The chain uses TRBV2 and TRBJ1-5; D unclear. CDR1 is SNHLY, CDR2 FYNNEI, per germline. Trimming pared 4 bases from V and 0 bases from J, leaving 7 bases between. This CDR3 contains 14 residues. The CDR3 reads CASSGGHSNQPQHF. CDR3 in DNA: TGTGCCAGCAGTGGGGGTCATAGCAATCAGCCCCAGCATTTT.

This sequence joins TRBV11-1 and TRBJ1-4; 9 bases agree with TRBD1. The CDR3 is 13 amino acids. The V gene's germline CDR1 is SGHAT and CDR2 FQDESV (reference sequence). V lost 5 bases to trimming and J lost 11 bases; unmatched junction nucleotides: 6. The CDR3 DNA reads TGTGCCAGCAGCCCGGGGACAGGGAAGAAACTGTTTTTT. This encodes CASSPGTGKKLFF.

This clonotype was counted only a few times. The J gene is TRBJ1-2, the V gene TRBV19; D gene unclear. The CDR3 has 13 residues. Germline lookup yields CDR1 LNHDA and CDR2 SQIVND (reference sequence). V lost 3 bases, J lost 4 bases, and 9 bases lay in between. Written as DNA, the CDR3 is TGTGCCAGTAGTATGGCGTCCGTCTATGGCTACACCTTC. Protein product: CASSMASVYGYTF.

This clonotype has a count of ten or more. Sequence at one end of the junction differs from germline and may be a read error. The chain recombines TRBV18 with TRBJ2-1, with 12 positions matching TRBD1. There are 13 residues in the CDR3. The germline CDR1 and CDR2 sequences are KGHSH and LQKENI. The CDR3 region is CASSSGTGGTGVF. The CDR3 DNA sequence: TGTGCCAGCTCGTCCGGGACAGGGGGCACAGGGGTCTTC.

This clonotype turned up a few times. The chain employs TRBV6-5 and TRBJ1-2; perhaps TRBD1 as D (6 bases). The CDR3 covers 16 residues. V lost 2 bases to trimming and J lost 8 bases, with 21 bases between them. Germline V lookup: CDR1 MNHEY, CDR2 SVGAGI. The chain's CDR3 is CASSYPGAGGLGGYTF. The CDR3 nucleotides read TGTGCCAGCAGTTACCCGGGAGCGGGGGGCTTGGGAGGCTACACCTTC.

The chain couples TRBV5-1 to TRBJ1-1; 8 positions agree with TRBD1. The J segment lost 2 bases and the V segment lost 3 bases, leaving 6 bases of the junction unmatched. The CDR3 is 15 amino acids. CDR1 and CDR2 (germline): SGHRS, YFSETQ. The CDR3 here is CASSSKTGANTEAFF. Here the CDR3 DNA reads TGCGCCAGCAGCTCTAAGACAGGGGCCAACACTGAAGCTTTCTTT.

This sequence joins TRBV20-1 and TRBJ2-3; TRBD2 agrees at 11 bases. CDR1 DFQATT and CDR2 SNEGSKA come from the germline V gene (reference sequence). The CDR3 contains 18 residues. V shed 6 bases and J 2 bases; nucleotides not matched to a gene: 16. CDR3: CSAYEPSGRHGNTDTQYF. CDR3 sequence (DNA): TGCAGTGCATATGAGCCTAGCGGGAGGCACGGAAACACAGATACGCAGTATTTT.

This clonotype was counted between two and nine times. The chain carries TRBV29-1 and TRBJ2-5; 13 bases map to TRBD2. CDR3 size: 16 residues. The germline V gene has CDR1 SQVTM and CDR2 ANQGSEA. J was trimmed by 2 bases and V by 3 bases; bases with no gene match: 6. CDR3 sequence reads: CSVDRTSGGAQETQYF. The CDR3 DNA reads TGCAGCGTTGATCGTACTAGCGGGGGGGCTCAAGAGACCCAGTACTTC.

The J gene is TRBJ1-1, the V gene TRBV7-8; D not certain. This CDR3 contains 14 residues. Germline V CDR1 and CDR2: SGHVS, FQNEAQ. Trimming pared 1 base from V and 1 base from J, leaving 7 bases between. CDR3 loop: CASSLGLSNTEAFF. The CDR3 region has the DNA TGTGCCAGCAGCTTAGGCCTGTCGAACACTGAAGCTTTCTTT.

This clonotype was picked up a small number of times. The rearrangement joins TRBV7-3 to TRBJ1-2, with D perhaps TRBD1 (6 bases). The CDR3 is 16 residues long. Germline CDR1 is SGHTA and CDR2 is FQGTGA. Trimming took off 4 bases at V and 3 bases at J, with 18 bases between the two ends. As DNA, the CDR3 is TGTGCCAGCAGCTCAATAGGCGGGACATCGGACTATGGCTACACCTTC. This sequence encodes CASSSIGGTSDYGYTF.

The chain is built from TRBV20-1 and TRBJ2-2; D is uncertain. Trimming removed 3 bases from V and 7 bases from J, with 15 bases in between. CDR1 and CDR2 from the germline V gene are DFQATT and SNEGSKA (reference sequence). CDR3 length equals 14 residues. The CDR3 nucleotides read TGCAGTGCTAGTTCGGGTGGCCTCGTCGGGGAGCTGTTTTTT. This sequence encodes CSASSGGLVGELFF.

The rearrangement joins TRBV9 to TRBJ1-6, with a tentative D call TRBD1 (6 bases). The CDR3 length is 17 residues. Germline assignment: CDR1 SGDLS and CDR2 YYNGEE. Trimming took off 3 bases at V and 0 bases at J, with 13 bases between the two ends. In nucleotides, the CDR3 is TGTGCCAGCAGCGGTCAGGGGATGGACTCCTATAATTCACCCCTCCACTTT. This sequence encodes CASSGQGMDSYNSPLHF.

This chain joins TRBV20-1 and TRBJ1-5; no firm D call. The germline V and J ends were trimmed by 5 bases and 4 bases, with 9 bases remaining between them. CDR1 and CDR2 (germline): DFQATT, SNEGSKA (reference sequence). The CDR3 has 12 amino acids. In DNA form, the CDR3 reads TGCAGTGCTCACCGTCCTAATCAGCCCCAGCATTTT. Translating gives CSAHRPNQPQHF.

This clonotype was seen many times. The rearrangement links TRBV20-1 to TRBJ2-7; 12 bases fit TRBD1. Germline V gene lookup returns CDR1 DFQATT and CDR2 SNEGSKA (reference sequence). The CDR3 loop spans 15 amino acids. V trimming: 3 bases; J trimming: 2 bases; junction bases outside the gene matches: 5. CDR3 protein: CSARGTGGFAYEQYF. CDR3 sequence (DNA): TGCAGTGCTAGGGGGACAGGGGGCTTTGCCTACGAGCAGTACTTC.

This clonotype occurred many times. The J gene is TRBJ2-1, the V gene TRBV6-5; the match to TRBD1 covers 9 bases. The V and J ends lost 1 base and 4 bases, in that order; junction bases with no gene match: 2. CDR1 is MNHEY and CDR2 is SVGAGI in the germline V gene. The CDR3 covers 15 residues. CDR3 amino acids: CASSYFGTGYNEQFF. The CDR3 DNA sequence: TGTGCCAGCAGTTACTTCGGGACAGGGTACAATGAGCAGTTCTTC.

The chain links TRBV18 to TRBJ2-7, with TRBD2 as a possible D gene (5 bases). CDR3 length: 14 amino acids. Trimming left V 5 bases short and J 6 bases short, with 17 bases between. CDR1 is KGHSH and CDR2 is LQKENI in the germline V gene. CDR3 sequence reads: CASSKQSGGCEQYF. CDR3 bases: TGTGCCAGCTCAAAACAAAGTGGAGGCTGCGAGCAGTACTTC.

The V and J genes are TRBV18 and TRBJ1-2; no clear D. The CDR3 covers 14 residues. V was pared by 4 bases and J by 4 bases, with 13 bases between. From germline, CDR1 is KGHSH and CDR2 LQKENI. CDR3 sequence: CASSRYRVPYGYTF. CDR3 DNA sequence: TGTGCCAGCTCACGCTACCGAGTCCCCTATGGCTACACCTTC.